This is a list of T cell receptor beta chains from one sample in a study of Ad26.COV2.S vaccination and SARS-CoV-2 variants. Sequenced by immunoSEQ multiplex PCR; TCRdb stores in-frame clones only, minus some. The table records about 680,000 clones, roughly 90% of them present only once. The sample consisted of peripheral blood, taken in a trial of Ad26.COV2.S vaccine versus placebo. The source is a person aged 18 to 65 who received the Ad26.COV2.S COVID-19 vaccine or a placebo. CDR3s include the opening cysteine and the closing phenylalanine or tryptophan. A D gene is named only where the DNA matches it firmly. The size entry is marked missing in some rows and otherwise reads once, few, many or a size class.

v_call	j_call	d_call	clone_size	cdr3_nt	cdr3_aa
TRBV3-1/TRBV3-2	TRBJ1-6	NA	NA	TGTGCCAGCAGCCAAGATTCAGGTGGTAATTCACCCCTCCACTTT	CASSQDSGGNSPLHF
TRBV3-1/TRBV3-2	TRBJ1-1	NA	NA	TGTGCCAGCAGCCAAGATTGGCGGGGGGAGAACACTGAAGCTTTCTTT	CASSQDWRGENTEAFF
TRBV6-5	TRBJ1-2	NA	NA	TGTGCCAGCAGTTACTCGACGGACAGTCGAAGGGGCTACACCTTC	CASSYSTDSRRGYTF
TRBV30	TRBJ2-5	NA	NA	TGTGCCTGGAGTGCCCAGGAGACCCAGTACTTC	CAWSAQETQYF
TRBV6-5	TRBJ1-4	NA	NA	TGTGCCAGCAGTTATCAATCCAGAACTAATGAAAAACTGTTTTTT	CASSYQSRTNEKLFF
TRBV5-1	TRBJ1-5	NA	NA	TGCGCCAGCAGCTACCCCGGCAGGCCGAATCAGCCCCAGCATTTT	CASSYPGRPNQPQHF
TRBV5-1	TRBJ1-1	TRBD1	NA	TGCGCCAGCAGCTTCGGGACAGGGGGCACGTCAGGGGCCACTGAAGCTTTCTTT	CASSFGTGGTSGATEAFF
TRBV12-5	TRBJ1-3	TRBD1	few	TGTGCTAGTGGTTTGGTACAAATGCGACAGGGGTCTGGAAACACCATATATTTT	CASGLVQMRQGSGNTIYF
TRBV10-3	TRBJ1-4	NA	NA	TGTGCCATCCGGGACACCACTAATGAAAAACTGTTTTTT	CAIRDTTNEKLFF
TRBV19	TRBJ2-3	TRBD2	NA	TGTGCCAGTAGTATAGTTGGGACTAGCGGGGAAGATACGCAGTATTTT	CASSIVGTSGEDTQYF
TRBV9	TRBJ2-2	TRBD1	NA	TGTGCCAGCAGCGTGGGGACAGGGCGGAGCGGGGAGCTGTTTTTT	CASSVGTGRSGELFF
TRBV19	TRBJ2-5	NA	NA	TGTGCCAGTAGTATCCGGGTGAAAGAGACCCAGTACTTC	CASSIRVKETQYF
TRBV3-1/TRBV3-2	TRBJ1-5	NA	NA	TGTGCCAGCAGCCTAGGACGAACGGGGCCCCAGCATTTT	CASSLGRTGPQHF
TRBV6-2/TRBV6-3	TRBJ2-7	NA	NA	TGTGCCAGCAGTTACTCCCGGGTGGACTTTCTCTACGAGCAGTACTTC	CASSYSRVDFLYEQYF
TRBV19	TRBJ2-1	NA	NA	TGTGCCAGTAGTATATTTCGGCTTACCGGGACTGTCTACAATGAGCAGTTCTTC	CASSIFRLTGTVYNEQFF
TRBV7-9	TRBJ1-1	NA	NA	TGTGCCAGCAGATTCGCCGGGAACACTGAAGCTTTCTTT	CASRFAGNTEAFF
TRBV30	TRBJ1-1	NA	few	TGTGCCTGGAGGCCGGGTACGGGGTTGGCTGAAGCTTTCTTT	CAWRPGTGLAEAFF
TRBV6-5	TRBJ2-1	NA	NA	TGTGCCAGCAGTTACGCCGAATTTCGCGGCAATGAGCAGTTCTTC	CASSYAEFRGNEQFF
TRBV11-3	TRBJ1-2	TRBD1	NA	TGTGCCAGCAGCTTAGACCCGACAGGGGTCGGCTACACCTTC	CASSLDPTGVGYTF
TRBV9	TRBJ1-2	NA	NA	TGTGCCAGCAGCGTGGGCGGCCATGGCTACACCTTC	CASSVGGHGYTF
TRBV19	TRBJ1-5	NA	NA	TGTGCCAGTAGTACGGGCAGGGCCAATCAGCCCCAGCATTTT	CASSTGRANQPQHF
TRBV19	TRBJ1-2	TRBD1	few	TGTGCCAGTAGTATAGCCCTGGACAGGGGCTATGGCTACACCTTC	CASSIALDRGYGYTF
TRBV6-5	TRBJ1-4	TRBD1	once	TGTGCCAGCAGTTATGGGACAGCAACTAATGAAAAACTGTTTTTT	CASSYGTATNEKLFF
TRBV11-2	TRBJ2-5	NA	NA	TGTGCCAGCAGCTTAGGGCCCGGGGGATCAGAGACCCAGTACTTC	CASSLGPGGSETQYF
TRBV4-3	TRBJ2-2	NA	NA	TGCGCCAGCAGCCAAGATCCCGGGGCGAACACCGGGGAGCTGTTTTTT	CASSQDPGANTGELFF
TRBV25-1	TRBJ1-5	NA	NA	TGTGCCAGCAGTGAATTCGGGACTTCCCAGCCCCAGCATTTT	CASSEFGTSQPQHF
TRBV6-5	TRBJ2-5	NA	NA	TGTGCCAGCGGATGGACGGGGGAGACCCAGTACTTC	CASGWTGETQYF
TRBV3-1/TRBV3-2	TRBJ2-5	TRBD1	NA	TGTGCCAGCAGCCAAAATATGGGACAGGGGGCAGTGATAAAGACCCAGTACTTC	CASSQNMGQGAVIKTQYF
TRBV19	TRBJ1-6	NA	NA	TGTGCCAGTAGTATTGCTGGGGGCGAATCACCCCTCCACTTT	CASSIAGGESPLHF
TRBV6-6	TRBJ1-4	NA	NA	TGTGCCAGCAGTCACACATTGGGGAACCCACGCTATGCAACTAATGAAAAACTGTTTTTT	CASSHTLGNPRYATNEKLFF
TRBV9	TRBJ2-3	TRBD2	NA	TGTGCCAGCAGCGTAGGGGCGGGAGGAACAGATACGCAGTATTTT	CASSVGAGGTDTQYF
TRBV6-1	TRBJ1-1	NA	few	TGTGCCAGCAGTGAACTGGACGACACTGAAGCTTTCTTT	CASSELDDTEAFF
TRBV4-3	TRBJ2-5	TRBD2	NA	TGCGCCAGCAGCCCTGAGCCCACTAGCGGGGGCCACCAAGAGACCCAGTACTTC	CASSPEPTSGGHQETQYF
TRBV5-1	TRBJ2-1	NA	NA	TGCGCCAGCAGCTTGGAGAGAACCACCTACAATGAGCAGTTCTTC	CASSLERTTYNEQFF